This T cell receptor beta chain appears in the sequencing data of a study of blood T cell repertoires in COVID-19. Study details: The analysed material was cDNA or gDNA that came from T cells, B-cell-depleted T cells, or PBMCs.

Original data processing: Reference gene primer amplification gave estimated nucleated cell counts. Sequencing used immunoSEQ multiplex PCR; TCRdb keeps in-frame clones, though not all of them. That table gives V, J and clone size, and the DNA gave D and trimming. Among 250,000 or so clones listed, around 80% were seen once. A note on this clone: The same CDR3 can be traced to other DNA sequences in this sample.

Germline assignment: CDR1 LNHDA and CDR2 SQIVND (reference sequence). The CDR3 is 12 amino acids. V was shortened by 3 bases and J by 5 bases, with 7 bases between the two germline ends. Recruitment covered over 20 US areas and drew participants whose ages spanned 18 to 89 years. The chain employs TRBV19 and TRBJ1-2, with a weak D call TRBD1 (5 bases). Input material: PBMCs or T cells enriched from blood (not recorded which). The sequence was collected from a man aged 60 to 75 who had recovered from COVID-19. CDR3 sequence reads: CASSMAGYGYTF. The DNA for the CDR3 is TGTGCCAGTAGTATGGCAGGGTATGGCTACACCTTC.